The source of this T cell receptor (beta chain) is a study of blood T cell repertoires in COVID-19. Sequencing used immunoSEQ multiplex PCR; TCRdb keeps in-frame clones, though not all of them. The sample has around 64,000 clones, 80% to 85% seen once. This clone was found once. This clonotype was obtained from a human donor in a cohort sampled during active COVID-19. The material sequenced was peripheral blood.

CDR3 bases: TGCAGCGTTGGGAGCGGTAAAGATACGCAGTATTTT. It yields the protein CSVGSGKDTQYF. V usage is TRBV29-1 and J usage is TRBJ2-3, with D possibly matching TRBD2 (5 bases). V lost 4 bases, J lost 5 bases, and 10 bases lay in between. This CDR3 is 12 amino acids long. CDR1 and CDR2 from the germline V gene are SQVTM and ANQGSEA.